The 31 T cell receptor beta chains below were found in one sample sequenced in a study of shared clonotypes between healthy human individuals. TCRdb's copy holds only in-frame clones and misses some; the assay was immunoSEQ multiplex PCR. The data hold 640,000 or so clones, with around 72% observed a single time. Input material: memory CD4+ T cells sorted from blood. Subset noted: CD45RA-negative fraction. The origin of the receptors is a woman in her thirties in good health.

V and J are TRBV7-9 and TRBJ1-2, with D tentatively TRBD1 (5 bases). CDR1 is SEHNR and CDR2 is FQNEAQ in the germline V gene (reference sequence). V gave up 1 base and J gave up 8 bases, with 17 bases separating them. CDR3 length: 15 residues. Here the CDR3 reads CASSLEAGGAGGYTF. The CDR3 DNA follows: TGTGCCAGCAGCTTAGAGGCAGGTGGGGCTGGCGGCTACACCTTC.

The V and J genes are TRBV6-5 and TRBJ2-2; no firm D call. V dropped 2 bases and J dropped 1 base, with 5 bases sitting between them. Germline CDR1 and CDR2: MNHEY and SVGAGI. The length of the CDR3 is 14 residues. Here the CDR3 DNA reads TGTGCCAGCAGTTACGGGGAGAACACCGGGGAGCTGTTTTTT. This translates into CASSYGENTGELFF.

The V gene is TRBV19, the J gene TRBJ1-2; TRBD1 is a possible D gene (5 bases). Per germline, CDR1 LNHDA and CDR2 SQIVND (reference sequence). Trimming left V 6 bases short and J 0 bases short, with 11 bases between. This CDR3 contains 14 residues. CDR3 DNA sequence: TGTGCCAGTAGAATCGACAGACCTAACTATGGCTACACCTTC. Its protein product is CASRIDRPNYGYTF.

With respect to this clone: One junction end disagrees with the germline gene, perhaps due to a read error. This chain connects TRBV7-6 to TRBJ2-7; 11 bases are shared with TRBD2. The CDR3 is 14 residues long. Germline-derived CDR1 and CDR2 are SGHVS and FNYEAQ. CDR3 in amino acids: CASSNPGTSGSLIF. The CDR3 region has the DNA TGTGCCAGCAGCAACCCCGGGACTAGCGGTTCCCTAATCTTC.

The CDR3 bases are TGTGCCAGCCCAGCTTTGGCGTTTTCTCGAACCGGGGAGCTGTTTTTT. The encoded protein is CASPALAFSRTGELFF. This chain connects TRBV11-2 to TRBJ2-2; D call uncertain. V was cut by 8 bases and J by 5 bases, with 21 bases left in between. The CDR3 has 16 amino acids. Germline V gene sequence: CDR1 SGHAT, CDR2 FQNNGV.

CDR3 sequence: CASSVGTPSRKAEAFF. The CDR3, as DNA: TGTGCCAGCAGCGTCGGGACACCCAGTCGAAAGGCTGAAGCTTTCTTT. The chain employs TRBV7-2 and TRBJ1-1; D may be TRBD1 (6 bases). V lost 5 bases and J 6 bases, leaving 22 bases between the germline ends. The germline V gene encodes CDR1 SGHTA and CDR2 FQGNSA. This CDR3 contains 16 residues.

This clone was detected only once. V is TRBV10-3 and J is TRBJ1-2; D unresolved. Germline V gene lookup returns CDR1 ENHRY and CDR2 SYGVKD. V was trimmed by 0 bases and J by 4 bases, leaving 18 bases between them. This CDR3 has 17 residues. CDR3 DNA sequence: TGTGCCATCAGTGAGTCATCGGGTCGAGGAGACGGCTATGGCTACACCTTC. Protein: CAISESSGRGDGYGYTF.

V is TRBV2 and J is TRBJ2-5; 12 bases are a match to TRBD1. The germline V gene has CDR1 SNHLY and CDR2 FYNNEI. CDR3 length: 16 residues. V trimming: 7 bases; J trimming: 5 bases; junction bases outside the gene matches: 11. The CDR3 sequence: CASKYRDRGLGETQYF. As DNA, the CDR3 is TGTGCCAGCAAATACCGGGACAGGGGGCTAGGGGAGACCCAGTACTTC.

This clone has a single count. This sequence joins TRBV30 and TRBJ1-5; D is possibly TRBD1 (6 bases). The germline V and J ends were trimmed by 3 bases and 4 bases, with 10 bases remaining between them. CDR3 size: 13 residues. In germline, CDR1 is GTSNPN, CDR2 SVGIG (reference sequence). The CDR3 nucleotides are TGTGCCTGGAGCCCAGGACAGAATCAGCCCCAGCATTTT. Its protein product is CAWSPGQNQPQHF.

This clone was found a few times. This chain connects TRBV2 to TRBJ2-7, with TRBD2 matching 10 bases. V lost 2 bases to trimming and J lost 4 bases; unmatched junction nucleotides: 5. CDR3 length: 15 amino acids. From germline, CDR1 is SNHLY and CDR2 FYNNEI. The CDR3 nucleotides read TGTGCCAGCAGTGAACTAGCGGGAGTTTGGTACGAGCAGTACTTC. Protein: CASSELAGVWYEQYF.

The rearrangement uses TRBV5-1 and TRBJ2-1; D uncertain. The CDR3 extends over 16 amino acids. The V end lost 0 bases, the J end lost 2 bases, and 12 bases lay between the germline ends. Germline V lookup: CDR1 SGHRS, CDR2 YFSETQ. DNA for the CDR3: TGCGCCAGCAGCTTGGCCGACCACCCAACCTACAATGAGCAGTTCTTC. This sequence encodes CASSLADHPTYNEQFF.

The rearrangement joins TRBV2 to TRBJ2-6, with D uncertain. Trimming took off 2 bases at V and 4 bases at J, with 9 bases between the two ends. Germline lookup yields CDR1 SNHLY and CDR2 FYNNEI. The CDR3 length is 15 residues. The CDR3 DNA reads as TGTGCCAGCAGTGAAATACATACGGGGGCCAACGTCCTGACTTTC. This gives the protein CASSEIHTGANVLTF. The full variable domain, rest sourced from reference TRBV2 and TRBJ2-6, is EPEVTQTPSHQVTQMGQEVILRCVPISNHLYFYWYRQILGQKVEFLVSFYNNEISEKSEIFDDQFSVERPDGSNFTLKIRSTKLEDSAMYFCASSEIHTGANVLTFGAGSRLTVL.

The count of this clone is one. The V and J genes are TRBV11-3 and TRBJ2-1; D might be TRBD2 (7 bases). Trimming removed 1 base at V and 4 bases at J, with 17 bases between. The CDR3 extends over 17 amino acids. Germline lookup yields CDR1 SGHNT and CDR2 YENEEA. CDR3 sequence (DNA): TGTGCCAGCAGCTTAGCTGGGGTGAGGGGGGGTTACAATGAGCAGTTCTTC. Its protein product is CASSLAGVRGGYNEQFF.

Concerning this clone: One end of the junction fails to match germline, which may point to a read error. The rearrangement joins TRBV19 to TRBJ2-5, with D possibly being TRBD1 or TRBD2 (5 bases each). The CDR3 has 15 residues. Germline CDR1 is LNHDA and CDR2 is SQIVND (reference sequence). The CDR3 is CASSYRPWDQETQYF. The CDR3 DNA follows: TGTGCCAGTTCCTACAGGCCCTGGGACCAGGAGACCCAGTACTTC.

The chain is built from TRBV5-1 and TRBJ1-1; 7 nucleotides match TRBD1. Germline V CDR1 and CDR2: SGHRS, YFSETQ. J gave up 8 bases and V 4 bases, and 5 bases lay outside the gene matches. There are 12 residues in the CDR3. DNA of the CDR3: TGCGCCAGCAGCGGAAGGGACAGCGAAGCTTTCTTT. Its translation is CASSGRDSEAFF.

This clone was seen a handful of times. The chain employs TRBV11-1 and TRBJ1-1, with 7 bases aligning to TRBD1. The V segment lost 5 bases and the J segment 0 bases; nucleotides outside the gene matches: 9. Per the germline V gene, CDR1 is SGHAT and CDR2 is FQDESV (reference sequence). This CDR3 comprises 16 residues. CDR3 protein: CASSPLWTGVNTEAFF. In DNA, the CDR3 is TGTGCCAGCAGCCCCCTCTGGACAGGAGTGAACACTGAAGCTTTCTTT.

This clone occurred once. The V and J genes are TRBV2 and TRBJ1-1, with 8 bases that match TRBD1. CDR1 and CDR2 from the germline V gene are SNHLY and FYNNEI. V trimming: 5 bases; J trimming: 1 base; junction bases outside the gene matches: 12. The CDR3 contains 17 residues. CDR3 sequence reads: CASSPIIYGTGNTEAFF. For the CDR3, the DNA is TGTGCCAGCAGTCCAATAATTTATGGGACAGGGAACACTGAAGCTTTCTTT.

V is TRBV11-2 and J is TRBJ2-2; TRBD1 or TRBD2 may be the D gene (5 bases each). The germline CDR1 and CDR2 sequences are SGHAT and FQNNGV. This CDR3 region has 14 residues. V was shortened by 5 bases and J by 4 bases, with 11 bases between the two germline ends. CDR3 nucleotide sequence: TGTGCCAGCAGCGGACGGGACCTCACCGGGGAGCTGTTTTTT. Its translation: CASSGRDLTGELFF.

The chain has TRBV6-5 and TRBJ1-2; D perhaps matches TRBD1 (5 bases). The ends were cut back, 2 bases at V and 4 bases at J, with 11 bases in the middle. From germline, CDR1 is MNHEY and CDR2 SVGAGI. This CDR3 has 14 residues. CDR3 residues: CASSYRGGSYGYTF. The DNA of the CDR3 is TGTGCCAGCAGTTACCGGGGGGGATCCTATGGCTACACCTTC.

The chain employs TRBV13 and TRBJ2-7; a weak D match, TRBD2 (6 bases). Per the germline V gene, CDR1 is PRHDT and CDR2 is FYEKMQ (reference sequence). V shed 5 bases and J shed 4 bases, with 12 bases lying between them. CDR3 length equals 13 residues. In DNA form, the CDR3 reads TGTGCCAGCAGCCGAGCGGGTTATTACGAGCAGTACTTC. Its protein product is CASSRAGYYEQYF.

In this sample, this clone turned up once. This chain joins TRBV4-1 and TRBJ2-5, with TRBD1 matching over 7 bases. There are 14 residues in the CDR3. The V gene end was trimmed by 4 bases and the J gene end by 1 base; junction bases not matched to a gene: 3. CDR1 is MGHRA, CDR2 YSYEKL, per germline. In nucleotides, the CDR3 is TGCGCCAGCAGCCCCAGGGGGTTCCAAGAGACCCAGTACTTC. Protein product: CASSPRGFQETQYF.

The chain employs TRBV7-8 and TRBJ2-7; D unresolved. With 6 bases removed from V and 0 bases from J, the gap between germline ends came to 3 bases. Germline V gene lookup returns CDR1 SGHVS and CDR2 FQNEAQ. This CDR3 region has 11 residues. DNA for the CDR3: TGTGCCAGCAGAAGCTCCTACGAGCAGTACTTC. Its protein is CASRSSYEQYF.

The chain combines TRBV19 with TRBJ2-7, with a possible D match to TRBD1 (6 bases). Trimming removed 10 bases from V and 0 bases from J, with 19 bases in between. CDR3 size: 15 residues. Germline values: CDR1 LNHDA, CDR2 SQIVND (reference sequence). The CDR3 here is CATTRRQGLSYEQYF. Written as DNA, the CDR3 is TGTGCCACCACAAGGCGGCAGGGGCTCTCCTACGAGCAGTACTTC.

This chain links TRBV5-1 with TRBJ2-3; possibly TRBD2 for D (6 bases). CDR3 length: 15 amino acids. CDR1 and CDR2 (germline): SGHRS, YFSETQ. With 7 bases removed from V and 2 bases from J, the gap between germline ends came to 17 bases. CDR3 amino acids: CASRESGQFTDTQYF. As DNA, the CDR3 is TGCGCCAGCCGGGAAAGCGGGCAATTCACAGATACGCAGTATTTT.

The chain combines TRBV28 with TRBJ1-5; weak D call: TRBD1 (6 bases). Germline-derived CDR1 and CDR2 are MDHEN and SYDVKM. The CDR3 runs 14 residues. V was trimmed by 8 bases and J by 6 bases, leaving 17 bases between them. This CDR3 reads CASSQGHRGQPQHF. CDR3 nucleotide sequence: TGTGCCAGCTCCCAGGGGCACCGCGGTCAGCCCCAGCATTTT.

The CDR3 region is CASSQGAGGLPGRYEQYF. The CDR3 DNA reads as TGTGCCAGCAGCCAAGGAGCGGGAGGCCTCCCGGGACGCTACGAGCAGTACTTC. The chain uses TRBV14 and TRBJ2-7; TRBD2 agrees at 9 bases. The germline V gene encodes CDR1 SGHDN and CDR2 FVKESK. The trim removed 1 base at V and 3 bases at J, leaving 13 bases unmatched. The CDR3 runs 18 residues.

This chain links TRBV25-1 with TRBJ2-5; D gene uncertain. Trimming removed 1 base at V and 5 bases at J, with 14 bases between. This CDR3 has 15 amino acids. CDR1 and CDR2 (germline): MGHDK, SYGVNS. CDR3 nucleotide sequence: TGTGCCAGCAGTGAATGGTACTTTGAAGGGGAGACCCAGTACTTC. Its translation: CASSEWYFEGETQYF.

The genes are TRBV4-1 and TRBJ2-7; the D gene is possibly TRBD1 (5 bases). Germline CDR1 reads MGHRA; CDR2 reads YSYEKL. Trimming left V 5 bases short and J 2 bases short, with 16 bases between. The CDR3 length is 15 residues. CDR3 in amino acids: CASSKQDTLAYEQYF. In nucleotides, the CDR3 is TGCGCCAGCAGCAAGCAGGACACGCTCGCCTACGAGCAGTACTTC.

The chain has TRBV2 and TRBJ1-4, with D unclear. The CDR3 is 14 residues long. V was cut by 5 bases and J by 0 bases, with 7 bases left in between. The germline V gene has CDR1 SNHLY and CDR2 FYNNEI. CDR3 in DNA: TGTGCCAGCAGTCAGACGACAACTAATGAAAAACTGTTTTTT. Amino acid sequence: CASSQTTTNEKLFF.

The chain has TRBV18 and TRBJ2-3, with TRBD2 matching over 8 bases. The germline V gene encodes CDR1 KGHSH and CDR2 LQKENI. Trimming took 4 bases from V and 3 from J; bases not matched to a gene: 12. CDR3 length: 17 amino acids. Here the CDR3 reads CASSQTRSGIGTDTQYF. As DNA, the CDR3 is TGTGCCAGCTCACAAACCCGTAGCGGGATTGGGACAGATACGCAGTATTTT.

This clone occurred once. The sample contains more than one DNA sequence encoding this CDR3. The chain carries TRBV13 and TRBJ1-1; D unclear. The CDR3 loop spans 13 amino acids. In germline, CDR1 is PRHDT, CDR2 FYEKMQ (reference sequence). V was cut by 3 bases and J by 1 base, with 6 bases left in between. The DNA for the CDR3 is TGTGCCAGCAGCTTTAGGCCGAACACTGAAGCTTTCTTT. Translating gives CASSFRPNTEAFF.